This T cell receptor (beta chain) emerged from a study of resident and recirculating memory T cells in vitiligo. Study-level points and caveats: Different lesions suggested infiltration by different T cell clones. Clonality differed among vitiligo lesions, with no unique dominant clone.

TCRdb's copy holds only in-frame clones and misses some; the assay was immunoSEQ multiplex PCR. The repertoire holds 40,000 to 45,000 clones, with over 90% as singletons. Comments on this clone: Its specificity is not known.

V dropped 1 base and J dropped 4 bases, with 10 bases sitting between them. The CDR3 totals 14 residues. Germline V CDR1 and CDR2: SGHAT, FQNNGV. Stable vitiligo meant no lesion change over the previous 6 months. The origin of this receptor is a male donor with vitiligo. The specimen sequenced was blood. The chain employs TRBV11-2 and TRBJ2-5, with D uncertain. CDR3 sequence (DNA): TGTGCCAGCAGCTTAGCATCGCCCGGAGAGACCCAGTACTTC. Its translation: CASSLASPGETQYF. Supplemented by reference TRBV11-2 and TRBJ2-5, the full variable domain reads EAGVAQSPRYKIIEKRQSVAFWCNPISGHATLYWYQQILGQGPKLLIQFQNNGVVDDSQLPKDRFSAERLKGVDSTLKIQPAKLEDSAVYLCASSLASPGETQYFGPGTRLLVL.